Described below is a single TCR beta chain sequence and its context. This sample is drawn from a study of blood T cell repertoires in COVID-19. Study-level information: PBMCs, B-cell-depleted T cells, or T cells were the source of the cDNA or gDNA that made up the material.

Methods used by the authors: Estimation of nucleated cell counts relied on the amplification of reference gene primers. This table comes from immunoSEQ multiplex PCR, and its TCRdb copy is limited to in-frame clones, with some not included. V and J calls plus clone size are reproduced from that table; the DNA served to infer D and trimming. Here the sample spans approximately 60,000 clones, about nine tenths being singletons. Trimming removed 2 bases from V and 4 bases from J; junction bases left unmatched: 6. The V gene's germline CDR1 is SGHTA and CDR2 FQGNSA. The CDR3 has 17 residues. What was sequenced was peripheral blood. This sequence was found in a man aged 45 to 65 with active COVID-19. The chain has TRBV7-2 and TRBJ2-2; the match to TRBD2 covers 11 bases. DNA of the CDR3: TGTGCCAGCAGCTTAATGGGGACTAGCGGCCTCACCGGGGAGCTGTTTTTT. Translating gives CASSLMGTSGLTGELFF.